Listed below are T cell receptor beta chains from one sample, sequenced in a study of glioma-infiltrating T cells after dendritic cell vaccination. The assay was immunoSEQ multiplex PCR, and TCRdb's table has in-frame clones only and misses some. The repertoire holds approximately 90,000 clones, 85% to 90% seen once, with 2.5% to 3.5% in the top ten. The material sequenced was blood, taken before dendritic cell vaccination. The receptors here all came from a human donor with glioblastoma. The CDR3 runs from the conserved cysteine through the conserved F or W. The D gene is left open where the match is weak. Only some rows state a clone size, as once, few, many or a class for expanded clones.

d_gene | j_gene | v_gene | abundance | CDR3aa | CDR3nt
TRBD1 | TRBJ1-1 | TRBV4-1 | NA | CASSQRPQGARGEAFF | TGCGCCAGCAGCCAAAGGCCACAGGGGGCGAGGGGTGAAGCTTTCTTT
TRBD2 | TRBJ2-1 | TRBV29-1 | NA | CSVEEGLAGYEQFF | TGCAGCGTTGAAGAGGGACTAGCGGGATATGAGCAGTTCTTC
NA | TRBJ1-1 | TRBV6-4 | NA | CASSKWGASTEAFF | TGTGCCAGCAGTAAATGGGGAGCCAGCACTGAAGCTTTCTTT
TRBD1 | TRBJ1-2 | TRBV30 | NA | CAWSRLRGQGARLKDGYTF | TGTGCCTGGAGCCGACTACGTGGACAGGGGGCTCGATTAAAGGATGGCTACACCTTC
NA | TRBJ1-6 | TRBV5-1 | NA | CASSLGQPAAYNSPLHF | TGCGCCAGCAGCCTTGGGCAGCCGGCCGCCTATAATTCACCCCTCCACTTT
NA | TRBJ1-4 | TRBV9 | NA | CASSDPTGGTNEKLFF | TGTGCCAGCAGCGACCCAACGGGGGGGACTAATGAAAAACTGTTTTTT
NA | TRBJ2-7 | TRBV2 | NA | CASSPRGPNTYEQYF | TGTGCCAGCAGCCCGCGGGGGCCGAACACCTACGAGCAGTACTTC
TRBD1 | TRBJ2-5 | TRBV9 | NA | CASSLLGQGASLETQYF | TGTGCCAGCAGCCTACTGGGACAGGGGGCTTCATTGGAGACCCAGTACTTC
NA | TRBJ2-7 | TRBV7-2 | once | CASSPRRGEQYF | TGTGCCAGCAGCCCGCGCAGGGGCGAGCAGTACTTC
NA | TRBJ2-1 | TRBV9 | NA | CASSFSGTSYNEQFF | TGTGCCAGCAGTTTTAGCGGAACTTCCTACAATGAGCAGTTCTTC
NA | TRBJ1-5 | TRBV4-2 | NA | CASSQGEGVGPQHF | TGTGCCAGCAGCCAAGGGGAGGGGGTTGGTCCCCAGCATTTT
TRBD2 | TRBJ2-5 | TRBV7-9 | NA | CASSLAAGGVETQYF | TGTGCCAGCAGCTTAGCAGCGGGGGGTGTAGAGACCCAGTACTTC
NA | TRBJ1-2 | TRBV18 | NA | CASSPQRGRENIGYGYTF | TGTGCCAGCTCACCACAGAGAGGTCGAGAAAATATTGGGTATGGCTACACCTTC
TRBD1 | TRBJ2-2 | TRBV13 | NA | CASSSTGKAGELFF | TGTGCCAGCAGCTCGACAGGGAAAGCCGGGGAGCTGTTTTTT
TRBD1 | TRBJ1-6 | TRBV5-1 | NA | CASSLQGQGTNSPLHF | TGCGCCAGCAGCTTACAAGGACAGGGGACTAATTCACCCCTCCACTTT
NA | TRBJ1-5 | TRBV7-9 | NA | CASSLESGPGQPQHF | TGTGCCAGCAGCTTAGAATCAGGGCCCGGTCAGCCCCAGCATTTT
NA | TRBJ1-5 | TRBV2 | NA | CASSVTEAQHF | TGTGCCAGCAGTGTCACGGAGGCCCAGCATTTT
TRBD2 | TRBJ2-5 | TRBV7-8 | NA | CASSLPLAGGGETQYF | TGTGCCAGCAGCTTGCCCTTAGCGGGAGGCGGGGAGACCCAGTACTTC
NA | TRBJ1-2 | TRBV5-4 | few | CASSLDRFRNGGYTF | TGTGCCAGCAGCTTGGATAGGTTCAGGAATGGAGGCTACACCTTC
NA | TRBJ2-1 | TRBV10-3 | NA | CAISEPAGLVLYEQFF | TGTGCCATCAGTGAGCCCGCGGGCCTAGTACTTTATGAGCAGTTCTTC
NA | TRBJ2-7 | TRBV11-3 | NA | CASSLLGGEQYF | TGTGCCAGCAGCTTACTGGGAGGCGAGCAGTACTTC
NA | TRBJ1-2 | TRBV9 | NA | CASSVGGALGYTF | TGTGCCAGCAGCGTCGGGGGGGCGCTTGGCTACACCTTC
TRBD1 | TRBJ1-2 | TRBV18 | NA | CASSPPEQGLRYTF | TGTGCCAGCTCACCACCTGAACAGGGGTTGCGCTACACCTTC
TRBD2 | TRBJ2-1 | TRBV7-3 | NA | CASSLKAGGVYNEQFF | TGTGCCAGCAGCTTAAAGGCGGGAGGGGTCTACAATGAGCAGTTCTTC
TRBD2 | TRBJ2-1 | TRBV4-2 | NA | CASSRDGRADQDEQFF | TGTGCCAGCAGCCGCGACGGGAGGGCCGATCAGGATGAGCAGTTCTTC
TRBD1 | TRBJ1-2 | TRBV5-1 | NA | CASSLDAGGITGYTF | TGCGCCAGCAGCTTGGATGCAGGGGGCATAACTGGCTACACCTTC
NA | TRBJ1-2 | TRBV5-6 | NA | CASSAGRNYGYTF | TGTGCCAGCAGCGCGGGACGGAACTATGGCTACACCTTC
NA | TRBJ1-1 | TRBV9 | NA | CASSVRDNEAFF | TGTGCCAGCAGCGTCCGGGACAATGAAGCTTTCTTT
TRBD2 | TRBJ2-3 | TRBV14 | NA | CASAGAGGTDTQYF | TGTGCCAGCGCCGGAGCGGGAGGCACAGATACGCAGTATTTT
TRBD1 | TRBJ1-4 | TRBV6-6 | NA | CASSSDRGPREKLFF | TGTGCCAGCAGTTCCGACAGGGGGCCTCGTGAAAAACTGTTTTTT
NA | TRBJ1-1 | TRBV27 | NA | CASSLSRGTEAFF | TGTGCCAGCAGTTTATCGAGGGGGACTGAAGCTTTCTTT
TRBD1 | TRBJ2-7 | TRBV10-3 | NA | CAIRRGTGSLYF | TGTGCCATCAGGCGTGGGACAGGGAGCCTGTACTTC
NA | TRBJ1-3 | TRBV30 | NA | CACWGPGQFPGNTIYF | TGTGCCTGTTGGGGCCCCGGTCAATTCCCTGGAAACACCATATATTTT
NA | TRBJ2-5 | TRBV29-1 | NA | CSVVVPIQETQYF | TGCAGCGTTGTCGTGCCTATCCAAGAGACCCAGTACTTC
TRBD1 | TRBJ2-3 | TRBV5-1 | NA | CASSLEGTGNTQYF | TGCGCCAGCAGCTTGGAGGGGACAGGGAATACGCAGTATTTT
NA | TRBJ2-3 | TRBV29-1 | NA | CSAVGRGTDLSTQYF | TGCAGCGCTGTAGGTCGGGGGACAGACCTTAGTACGCAGTATTTT
NA | TRBJ2-5 | TRBV9 | NA | CASSAGHQERETQYF | TGTGCCAGCAGCGCGGGACATCAAGAAAGGGAGACCCAGTACTTC
TRBD1 | TRBJ1-1 | TRBV5-4 | NA | CASSLEVDRAEAFF | TGTGCCAGCAGCTTGGAAGTGGACAGGGCTGAAGCTTTCTTT
NA | TRBJ1-2 | TRBV6-5 | NA | CASSYSEFDYGYTF | TGTGCCAGCAGTTACTCGGAGTTTGACTATGGCTACACCTTC
TRBD1 | TRBJ1-2 | TRBV5-1 | NA | CASSLGQGAFGYTF | TGCGCCAGCAGCTTGGGACAGGGGGCTTTTGGCTACACCTTC
NA | TRBJ2-7 | TRBV27 | NA | CASSLSRTYEQYF | TGTGCCAGCAGTTTGTCCAGAACCTACGAGCAGTACTTC